The text below deals with one T cell receptor beta chain. The source of the sample is a study of blood T cell repertoires in COVID-19. Study information: Acute-phase and convalescent COVID-19 samples originated in the United States, Italy and Spain. The cDNA or gDNA used as material had been derived from T cells, B-cell-depleted T cells, or PBMCs.

The J segment lost 2 bases and the V segment lost 3 bases, leaving 5 bases of the junction unmatched. The V gene's germline CDR1 is SGHRS and CDR2 YFSETQ. CDR3 length: 15 amino acids. Per the original methods: Amplified reference gene primers provided the basis for estimating nucleated cell counts. Repertoires were generated with immunoSEQ multiplex PCR, while TCRdb's copy carries only in-frame clones and drops some. D and trimming were read from the DNA, whereas the V and J calls and clone size are those reported in that table. Of about 86,000 clones in the sample, over 70% were seen once. This clonotype was sampled from an elderly woman with active or convalescent COVID-19. The chain recombines TRBV5-1 with TRBJ2-3, with TRBD2 matching over 8 bases. Sequencing input: peripheral blood. Here the CDR3 reads CASSSGGGDTDTQYF. CDR3 DNA: TGCGCCAGCAGCTCGGGAGGGGGGGACACAGATACGCAGTATTTT.